This entry concerns a single TCR beta chain. Antigen: not known. The junction departs from the called germline gene at one end, perhaps through a read error. This sample was taken from a study of post-analysis software for immune sequencing data. General observations from the study: Compared against controls, patients with multiple sclerosis displayed significantly lower normalized Chao1 diversity. When patients were compared with controls, about 5 TRBV segments were more frequent, TRBV5-6, TRBV5-1 and TRBV20-1 among them.

There are 14 residues in the CDR3. Looked up from germline, CDR1 is DFQATT and CDR2 is SNEGSKA (reference sequence). TCR beta cDNA libraries included unique molecular identifiers. TCRdb used MiXCR to reprocess the PCR reads, holding one entry per CDR3 protein. In the table there are approximately 360,000 distinct CDR3 sequences, roughly 38% of which are singletons. This TCR derives from a girl between 5 and 17 years old with multiple sclerosis. Sequencing was performed on blood. The gene calls are TRBV20-1 and TRBJ2-1, with 7 bases matching TRBD2. CDR3 protein: CGARPAGSINEQFF. DNA of the CDR3: TGCGGTGCTAGACCAGCGGGGTCGATCAATGAGCAGTTCTTC.